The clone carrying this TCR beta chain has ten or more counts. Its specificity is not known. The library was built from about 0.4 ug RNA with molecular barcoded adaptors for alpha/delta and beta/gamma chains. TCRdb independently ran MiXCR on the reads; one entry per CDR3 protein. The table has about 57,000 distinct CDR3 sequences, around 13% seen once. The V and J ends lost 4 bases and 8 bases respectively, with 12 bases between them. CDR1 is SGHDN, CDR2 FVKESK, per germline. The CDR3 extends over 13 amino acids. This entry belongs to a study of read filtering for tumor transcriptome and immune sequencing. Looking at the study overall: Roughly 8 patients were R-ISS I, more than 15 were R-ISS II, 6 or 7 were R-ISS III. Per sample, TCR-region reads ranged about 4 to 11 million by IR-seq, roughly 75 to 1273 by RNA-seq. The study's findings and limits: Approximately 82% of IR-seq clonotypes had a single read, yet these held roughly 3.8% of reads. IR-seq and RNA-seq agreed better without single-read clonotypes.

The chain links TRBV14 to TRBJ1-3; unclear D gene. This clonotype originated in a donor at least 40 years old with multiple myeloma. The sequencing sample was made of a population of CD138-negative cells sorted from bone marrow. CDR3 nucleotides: TGTGCCAGCAGCCCTCAACGTTGGGACACCATATATTTT. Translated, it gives CASSPQRWDTIYF.